What follows are 6 T cell receptor beta chains derived from one specimen sequenced in a study of T cells in Graves' hyperthyroidism and ophthalmopathy. Amplification yielded TCR beta CDR3 regions, with RNA transcripts as the source. First-round RT-PCR of the TCR CDR3 relied on the HTBI primer set. TCRdb re-analysed the multiplex PCR reads in MiXCR, keeping a single row per CDR3 protein. The sample records more than 550,000 distinct CDR3 sequences, around 15% being singletons. Sequencing input: blood. Source of these receptors: a man over 45 with Graves' hyperthyroidism.

In this sample, this clonotype turned up many times. The V gene is TRBV5-1, the J gene TRBJ2-1; the D gene is possibly TRBD2 (5 bases). The V gene's germline CDR1 is SGHRS and CDR2 YFSETQ. The CDR3 is 15 residues long. V lost 0 bases and J 0 bases, leaving 7 bases between the germline ends. The CDR3: CASSLDGISYNEQFF. For the CDR3, the DNA is TGCGCCAGCAGCTTGGACGGGATCTCCTACAATGAGCAGTTCTTC.

In its sample, this clonotype was seen many times. The chain combines TRBV7-6 with TRBJ2-5; weak D call: TRBD1 (5 bases). The germline gives CDR1 SGHVS, CDR2 FNYEAQ. V was trimmed by 0 bases and J by 7 bases, leaving 15 bases between them. This CDR3 has 15 amino acids. The CDR3 DNA follows: TGTGCCAGCAGCTTAGCGCCAGAGTCGCAGGGGACCCAGTACTTC. The encoded protein is CASSLAPESQGTQYF.

This rearrangement joins TRBV12-3 or TRBV12-4 to TRBJ1-3; D gene ambiguous. The V gene lost 6 bases and the J gene lost 4 bases, with 7 bases spanning the gap. This CDR3 comprises 12 residues. CDR3 DNA sequence: TGTGCCAGCAGGCCGGGGGGAAACACCATATATTTT. This codes for CASRPGGNTIYF.

The chain is built from TRBV12-3 or TRBV12-4 and TRBJ2-3; the D gene is possibly TRBD1 (6 bases). Trimming removed 3 bases at V and 4 bases at J, with 17 bases between. The CDR3 has 16 amino acids. The CDR3 loop is CASSFYPGQGADTQYF. The CDR3 DNA follows: TGTGCCAGCAGTTTCTATCCGGGACAAGGAGCAGATACGCAGTATTTT.

The table lists this clonotype with a few counts. A much larger clonotype is one base distant, so this may be a read error. The rearrangement joins TRBV2 to TRBJ2-7; no clear D gene. V lost 2 bases, J lost 6 bases, and 23 bases lay in between. CDR1 is SNHLY, CDR2 FYNNEI, per germline. CDR3 size: 17 residues. The CDR3 DNA sequence: TGTGCCAGCAGTGAAATAGGGCAGCCCTCTCTCCACTCCGAGCAGTACTTC. This translates into CASSEIGQPSLHSEQYF.

The table lists this clonotype with many counts. V and J are TRBV7-8 and TRBJ2-7, with 12 positions matching TRBD2. Looked up from germline, CDR1 is SGHVS and CDR2 is FQNEAQ. The V gene end was trimmed by 0 bases and the J gene end by 5 bases; junction bases not matched to a gene: 11. The CDR3 covers 18 residues. This CDR3 reads CASSLASRGLAGGHEQYF. The CDR3 nucleotides are TGTGCCAGCAGCTTAGCCTCGCGGGGTCTAGCGGGAGGGCACGAGCAGTACTTC.